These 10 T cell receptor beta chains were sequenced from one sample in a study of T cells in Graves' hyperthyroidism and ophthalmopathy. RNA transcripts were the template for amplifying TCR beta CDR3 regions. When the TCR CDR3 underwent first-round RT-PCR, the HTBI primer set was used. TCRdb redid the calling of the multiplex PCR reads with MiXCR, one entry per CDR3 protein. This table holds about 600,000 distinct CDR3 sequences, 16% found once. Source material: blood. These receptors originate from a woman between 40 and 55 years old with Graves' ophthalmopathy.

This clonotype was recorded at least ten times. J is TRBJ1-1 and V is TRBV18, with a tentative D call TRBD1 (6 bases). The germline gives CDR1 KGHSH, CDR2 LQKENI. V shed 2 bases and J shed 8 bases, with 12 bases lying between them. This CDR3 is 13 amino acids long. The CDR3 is CASSPSNREEAFF. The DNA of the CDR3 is TGTGCCAGCTCACCATCGAACAGGGAGGAAGCTTTCTTT.

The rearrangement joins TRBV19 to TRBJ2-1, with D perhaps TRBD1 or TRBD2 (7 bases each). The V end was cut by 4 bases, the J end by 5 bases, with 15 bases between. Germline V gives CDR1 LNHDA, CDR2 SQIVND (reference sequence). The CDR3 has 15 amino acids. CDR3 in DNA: TGTGCCAGTAGTACCCAGGGGGGGGGGGACAATGAGCAGTTCTTC. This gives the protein CASSTQGGGDNEQFF.

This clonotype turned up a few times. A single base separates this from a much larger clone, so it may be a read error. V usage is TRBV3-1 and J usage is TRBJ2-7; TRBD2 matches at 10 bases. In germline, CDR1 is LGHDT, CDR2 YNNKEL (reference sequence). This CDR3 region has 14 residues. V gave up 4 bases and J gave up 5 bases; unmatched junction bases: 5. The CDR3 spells CASSRASGSHEQYF. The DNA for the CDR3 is TGTGCCAGCAGCCGGGCTAGCGGGAGCCACGAGCAGTACTTC.

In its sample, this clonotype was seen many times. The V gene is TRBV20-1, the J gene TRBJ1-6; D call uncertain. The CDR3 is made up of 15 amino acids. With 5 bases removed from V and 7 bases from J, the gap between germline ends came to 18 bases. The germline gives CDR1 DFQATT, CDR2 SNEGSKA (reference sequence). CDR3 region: CSAQVDSGLNSPLHF. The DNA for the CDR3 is TGCAGTGCTCAGGTGGACTCGGGCCTCAATTCACCCCTCCACTTT.

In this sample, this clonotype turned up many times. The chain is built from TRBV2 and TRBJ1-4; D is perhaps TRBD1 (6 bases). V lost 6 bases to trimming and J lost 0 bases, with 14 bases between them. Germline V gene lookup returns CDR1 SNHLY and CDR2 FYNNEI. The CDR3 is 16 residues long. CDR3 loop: CASRHEAGATNEKLFF. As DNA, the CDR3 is TGTGCCAGCAGACACGAAGCAGGGGCAACTAATGAAAAACTGTTTTTT. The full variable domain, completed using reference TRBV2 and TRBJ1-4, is EPEVTQTPSHQVTQMGQEVILRCVPISNHLYFYWYRQILGQKVEFLVSFYNNEISEKSEIFDDQFSVERPDGSNFTLKIRSTKLEDSAMYFCASRHEAGATNEKLFFGSGTQLSVL.

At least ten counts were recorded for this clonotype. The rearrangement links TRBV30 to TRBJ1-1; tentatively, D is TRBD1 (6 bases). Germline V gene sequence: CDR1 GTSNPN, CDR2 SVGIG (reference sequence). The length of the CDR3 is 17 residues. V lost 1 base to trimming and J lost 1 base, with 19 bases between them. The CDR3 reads CAWSGKSYAGQNTEAFF. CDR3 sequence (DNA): TGTGCCTGGAGTGGGAAATCTTACGCGGGACAGAACACTGAAGCTTTCTTT. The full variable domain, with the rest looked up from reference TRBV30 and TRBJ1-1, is SQTIHQWPATLVQPVGSPLSLECTVEGTSNPNLYWYRQAAGRGLQLLFYSVGIGQISSEVPQNLSASRPQDRQFILSSKKLLLSDSGFYLCAWSGKSYAGQNTEAFFGQGTRLTVV.

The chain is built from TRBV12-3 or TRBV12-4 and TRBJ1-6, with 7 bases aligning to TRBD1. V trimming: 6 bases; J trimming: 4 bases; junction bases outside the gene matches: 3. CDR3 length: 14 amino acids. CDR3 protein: CASRNRGYNSPLHF. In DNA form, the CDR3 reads TGTGCCAGCAGAAACAGGGGTTATAATTCACCCCTCCACTTT.

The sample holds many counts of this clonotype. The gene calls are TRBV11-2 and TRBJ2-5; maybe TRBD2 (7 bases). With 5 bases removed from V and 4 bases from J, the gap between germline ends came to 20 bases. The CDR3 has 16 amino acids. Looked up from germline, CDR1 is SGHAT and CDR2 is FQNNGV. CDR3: CASSRGRGSSLETQYF. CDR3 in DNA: TGTGCCAGCAGCCGAGGGAGGGGGAGTTCGTTAGAGACCCAGTACTTC.

CDR3 DNA: TGTGCCAGCAGTTCCCCGCGATCACAGGGCAGACCCGGGGAGCTGTTTTTT. Translated: CASSSPRSQGRPGELFF. The rearrangement links TRBV27 to TRBJ2-2; weak D call: TRBD1 (6 bases). Germline loops: CDR1 MNHEY, CDR2 SMNVEV (reference sequence). The CDR3 length is 17 residues. The germline V and J ends were trimmed by 4 bases and 6 bases, with 21 bases remaining between them.

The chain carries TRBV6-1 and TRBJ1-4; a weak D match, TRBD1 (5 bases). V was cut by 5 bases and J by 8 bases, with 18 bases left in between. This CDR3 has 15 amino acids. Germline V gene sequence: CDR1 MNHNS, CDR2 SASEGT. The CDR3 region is CASSSKRQIREKLFF. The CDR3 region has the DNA TGTGCCAGCAGTTCCAAGCGACAGATTCGGGAAAAACTGTTTTTT.